This paragraph reports one T cell receptor beta chain. The repertoire was sequenced with immunoSEQ multiplex PCR; TCRdb's copy has only in-frame clones and lacks some. Altogether 95,000 to 120,000 clones are present, 84% being singletons, with the ten largest covering around 8%. This entry belongs to a study of blood T cell repertoires in COVID-19. For the study at large: Sites across the United States, Italy and Spain contributed samples from acute and convalescent COVID-19. T cells, B-cell-depleted T cells, or PBMCs supplied cDNA or gDNA.

The CDR3 is made up of 14 amino acids. CDR1 is SGHVS and CDR2 is FQNEAQ in the germline V gene. Trimming cost V 5 bases and J 8 bases; bases outside gene matches: 5. The V call is TRBV7-8, the J call TRBJ2-1, with 11 bases aligning to TRBD1. The receptor comes from a woman aged 35 to 49 with acute or convalescent COVID-19. The sample taken for sequencing was peripheral blood. The CDR3 region has the DNA TGTGCCAGCAGCCCCCGGGACAGGGGGGATGAGCAGTTCTTC. It yields the protein CASSPRDRGDEQFF.